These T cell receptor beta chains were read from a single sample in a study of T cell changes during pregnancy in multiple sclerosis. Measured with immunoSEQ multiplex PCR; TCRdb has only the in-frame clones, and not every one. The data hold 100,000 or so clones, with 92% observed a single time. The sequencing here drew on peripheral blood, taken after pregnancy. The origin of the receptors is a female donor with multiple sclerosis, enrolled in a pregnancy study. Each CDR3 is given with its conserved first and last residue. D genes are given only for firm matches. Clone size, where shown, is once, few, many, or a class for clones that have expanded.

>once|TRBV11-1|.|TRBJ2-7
TGTGCCAGCAGCGATGACAGAGTGCGGTACTTC
CASSDDRVRYF
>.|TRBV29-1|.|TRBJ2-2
TGCAGCGTTGACGCCGGGAACACCGGGGAGCTGTTTTTT
CSVDAGNTGELFF
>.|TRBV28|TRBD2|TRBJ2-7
TGTGCCAGCAGTTCTAGCGGGAGTGGGTCCTACGAGCAGTACTTC
CASSSSGSGSYEQYF
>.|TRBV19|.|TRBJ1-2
TGTGCCAGTAGTATGGCAGGGAACTTTTGGTATGGCTACACCTTC
CASSMAGNFWYGYTF
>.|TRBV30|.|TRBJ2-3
TGTGCCTCCCCCTCGGGCAGGGACACAGATACGCAGTATTTT
CASPSGRDTDTQYF
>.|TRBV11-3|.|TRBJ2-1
TGTGCCAGCAGCCCCCTCGGGGATTTCTACAATGAGCAGTTCTTC
CASSPLGDFYNEQFF
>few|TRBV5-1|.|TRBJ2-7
TGCGCCAGCAGCCTGGACGGTACAGGGAGCTCCTACGAGCAGTACTTC
CASSLDGTGSSYEQYF
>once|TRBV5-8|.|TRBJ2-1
TGTGCCAGCAGCTGGAGCTGGCGGGAGCAGTTCTTC
CASSWSWREQFF
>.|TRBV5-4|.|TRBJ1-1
TGTGCCAGCAGCCGGTCGGGGGGCCTAAACACTGAAGCTTTCTTT
CASSRSGGLNTEAFF
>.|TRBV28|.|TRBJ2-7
TGTGCCAGCAGTTTTTCCGGGACAACCTACGAGCAGTACTTC
CASSFSGTTYEQYF
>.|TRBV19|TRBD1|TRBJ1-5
TGTGCCAGTAGTCCTTGGCAGGGGGCCGGCGGTCAGCCCCAGCATTTT
CASSPWQGAGGQPQHF
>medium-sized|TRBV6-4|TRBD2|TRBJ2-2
TGTGCCAGCAGTGACTCGACTAGCGGGAGCGGGGAGCTGTTTTTT
CASSDSTSGSGELFF
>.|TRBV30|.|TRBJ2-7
TGTGCCTGGAAAAGGGGCCACGAGCAGTACTTC
CAWKRGHEQYF
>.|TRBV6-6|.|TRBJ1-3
TGTGCCAGCAGGCAAGCAGGCGCTGGAAACACCATATATTTT
CASRQAGAGNTIYF
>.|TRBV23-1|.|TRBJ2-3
TGCGCCAGCAGTGTTTTAGGAGTTTTGGATACGCAGTATTTT
CASSVLGVLDTQYF
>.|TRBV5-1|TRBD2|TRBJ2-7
TGCGCCAGCAGCTTGGCGAGGACTAGATCCTACGAGCAGTACTTC
CASSLARTRSYEQYF
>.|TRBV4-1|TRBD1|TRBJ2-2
TGCGCCAGCAGCCGAAAAACTCCGGGACAGGGTATCGGGGAGCTGTTTTTT
CASSRKTPGQGIGELFF
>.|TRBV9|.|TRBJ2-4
TGTGCCAGCAGCCCCAGAGACGAGGAAAACATTCAGTACTTC
CASSPRDEENIQYF
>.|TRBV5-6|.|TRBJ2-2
TGTGCCAGCAGCTATACCGGGACATTGAACACCGGGGAGCTGTTTTTT
CASSYTGTLNTGELFF
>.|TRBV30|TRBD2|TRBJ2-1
TGTGCCTGGAGTGTACTAGCGGGGGGGCCCCGTGAGCAGTTCTTC
CAWSVLAGGPREQFF
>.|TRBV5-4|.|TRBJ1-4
TGTGCCAGCAGCTTGGGGGGGGAGGTAAATGAAAAACTGTTTTTT
CASSLGGEVNEKLFF
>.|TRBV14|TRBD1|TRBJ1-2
TGTGCCAGCAGCCGAACAGGGACAGACTACACCTTC
CASSRTGTDYTF
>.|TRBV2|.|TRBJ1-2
TGTGCCAGCAGTCAATCGAACTCACTCGGCTACACCTTC
CASSQSNSLGYTF
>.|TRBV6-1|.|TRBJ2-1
TGTGCCAGCAGGAGATACAATGAGCAGTTCTTC
CASRRYNEQFF
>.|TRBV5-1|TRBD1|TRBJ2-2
TGCGCCAGCACCTCCTACGCCGGGACAGTGAACACCGGGGAGCTGTTTTTT
CASTSYAGTVNTGELFF
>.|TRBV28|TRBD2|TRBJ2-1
TGTGCCAGCAGTTTAACGGCTAGCGGGAGTAATGAGCAGTTCTTC
CASSLTASGSNEQFF
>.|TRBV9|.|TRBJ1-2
TGTGCCAGCAGCGGCTCCTCAGGGGACTATGGCTACACCTTC
CASSGSSGDYGYTF
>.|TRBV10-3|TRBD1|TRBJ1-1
TGTGCCATCAGTGAGTCGGGGGGCAGGGGGAGAACTGAAGCTTTCTTT
CAISESGGRGRTEAFF
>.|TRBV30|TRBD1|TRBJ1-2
TGTGCCTGCCATGGACAGGGCGTTAACTATGGCTACACCTTC
CACHGQGVNYGYTF
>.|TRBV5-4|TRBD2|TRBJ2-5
TGTGCCACCCGCACCGGGACTAGCGTACAAGAGACCCAGTACTTC
CATRTGTSVQETQYF
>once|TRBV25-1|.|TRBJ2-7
TGTGCCAGCAGTGATTGGGCCGGAACCTACGAGCAGTACTTC
CASSDWAGTYEQYF
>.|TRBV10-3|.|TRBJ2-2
TGTGCCATCAGAGGAGGGGGCGACGGCGGGGAGCTGTTTTTT
CAIRGGGDGGELFF
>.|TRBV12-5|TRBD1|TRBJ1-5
TGTGCTAGTGGTTTGGTACGGGGACAGGGGAGGGTTAATCAGCCCCAGCATTTT
CASGLVRGQGRVNQPQHF
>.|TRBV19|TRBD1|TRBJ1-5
TGTGCCAGTAGTCGACAGGGGTTGAGTCAGCCCCAGCATTTT
CASSRQGLSQPQHF
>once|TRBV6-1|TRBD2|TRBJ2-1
TGTGCCAGCAGTGGGGTTTTGGCTAGCGGGAGTAATGAGCAGTTCTTC
CASSGVLASGSNEQFF
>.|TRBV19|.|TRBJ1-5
TGTGCCAGTAGAAAGTCGGGCAATCAGCCCCAGCATTTT
CASRKSGNQPQHF
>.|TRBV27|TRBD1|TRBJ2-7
TGTGCCAGCAGGTCCGGGACAGGCTTAGACTACGAGCAGTACTTC
CASRSGTGLDYEQYF
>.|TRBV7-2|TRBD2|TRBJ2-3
TGTGCCAGCAGCTTAGCTAGCGGGGGGACAAATACGCAGTATTTT
CASSLASGGTNTQYF
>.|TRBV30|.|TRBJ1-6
TGTGCCTGGAGAGAGGGCTCCTATAATTCACCCCTCCACTTT
CAWREGSYNSPLHF
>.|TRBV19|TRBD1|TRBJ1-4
TGTGCCAGTAGTATTGGCCCGGACAGGACTAATGAAAAACTGTTTTTT
CASSIGPDRTNEKLFF
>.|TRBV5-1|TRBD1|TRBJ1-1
TGCGCCAGCAAATTACCGACAGGGGAAGCTTTCTTT
CASKLPTGEAFF
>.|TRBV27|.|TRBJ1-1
TGTGCCAGCAGTTTAAAGGGGGTGAACACTGAAGCTTTCTTT
CASSLKGVNTEAFF
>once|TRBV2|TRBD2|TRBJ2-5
TGTGCCAGCAGTGAGACTAGCGGGAGTTTGGAGACCCAGTACTTC
CASSETSGSLETQYF
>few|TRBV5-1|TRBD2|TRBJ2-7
TGCGCCAGCAGCTTGGTCGGGGGTCGGGCGGGAGACTCCTACGAGCAGTACTTC
CASSLVGGRAGDSYEQYF
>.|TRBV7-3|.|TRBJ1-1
TGTGCCAGCAGCAGGGGCTTGAACACTGAAGCTTTCTTT
CASSRGLNTEAFF
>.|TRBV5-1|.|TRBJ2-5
TGCGCCAGCAGTTCTGGGGCCCGGGAGACCCAGTACTTC
CASSSGARETQYF
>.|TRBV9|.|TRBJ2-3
TGTGCCAGCAGCGCCCTCGGGGGTGGCGGCACAGATACGCAGTATTTT
CASSALGGGGTDTQYF